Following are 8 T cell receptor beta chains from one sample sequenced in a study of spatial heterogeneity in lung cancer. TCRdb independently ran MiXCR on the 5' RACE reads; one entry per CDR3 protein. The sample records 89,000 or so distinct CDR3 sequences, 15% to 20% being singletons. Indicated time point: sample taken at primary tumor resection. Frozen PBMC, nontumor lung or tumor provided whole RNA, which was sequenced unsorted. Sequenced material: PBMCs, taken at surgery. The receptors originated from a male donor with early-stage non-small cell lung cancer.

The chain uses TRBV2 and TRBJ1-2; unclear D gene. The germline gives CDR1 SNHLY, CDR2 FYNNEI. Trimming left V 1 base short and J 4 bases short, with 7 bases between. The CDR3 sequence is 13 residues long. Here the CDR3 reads CASSEEKIYGYTF. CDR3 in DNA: TGTGCCAGCAGTGAAGAAAAGATCTATGGCTACACCTTC.

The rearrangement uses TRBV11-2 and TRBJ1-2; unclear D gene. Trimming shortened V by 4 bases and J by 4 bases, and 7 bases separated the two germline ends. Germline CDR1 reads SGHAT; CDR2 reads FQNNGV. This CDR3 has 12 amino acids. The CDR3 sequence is CASSSSGYGYTF. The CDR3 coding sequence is TGTGCCAGCAGCTCTTCAGGCTATGGCTACACCTTC.

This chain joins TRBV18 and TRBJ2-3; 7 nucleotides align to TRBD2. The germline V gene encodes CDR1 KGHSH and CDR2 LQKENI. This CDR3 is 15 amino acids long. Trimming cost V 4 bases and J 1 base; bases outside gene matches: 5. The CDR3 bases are TGTGCCAGCTCACTTTGGGGGGGACGCACAGATACGCAGTATTTT. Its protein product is CASSLWGGRTDTQYF.

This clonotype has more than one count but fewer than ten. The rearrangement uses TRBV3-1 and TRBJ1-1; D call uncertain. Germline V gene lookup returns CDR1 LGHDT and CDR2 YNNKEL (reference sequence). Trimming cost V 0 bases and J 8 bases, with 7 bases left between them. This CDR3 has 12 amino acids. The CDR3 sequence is CASSQEGREAFF. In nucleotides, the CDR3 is TGTGCCAGCAGCCAAGAAGGCAGAGAAGCTTTCTTT.

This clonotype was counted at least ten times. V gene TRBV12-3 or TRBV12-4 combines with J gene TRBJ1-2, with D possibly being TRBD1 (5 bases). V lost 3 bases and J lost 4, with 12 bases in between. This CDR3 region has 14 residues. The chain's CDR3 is CASSLGLAVYGYTF. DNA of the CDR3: TGTGCCAGCAGTTTGGGGCTAGCCGTCTATGGCTACACCTTC.

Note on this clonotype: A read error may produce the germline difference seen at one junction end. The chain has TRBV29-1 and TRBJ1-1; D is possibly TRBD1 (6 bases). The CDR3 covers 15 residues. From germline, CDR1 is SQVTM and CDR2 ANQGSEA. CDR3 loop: CSAEGGQGRRTEAFF. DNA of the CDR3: TGCAGCGCTGAAGGGGGGCAGGGTAGGAGGACTGAAGCTTTCTTT.

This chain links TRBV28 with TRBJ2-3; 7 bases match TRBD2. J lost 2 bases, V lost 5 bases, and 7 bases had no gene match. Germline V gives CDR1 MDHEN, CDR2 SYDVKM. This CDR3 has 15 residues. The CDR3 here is CASSQPGLPTDTQYF. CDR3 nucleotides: TGTGCCAGCAGTCAACCGGGACTACCCACAGATACGCAGTATTTT.

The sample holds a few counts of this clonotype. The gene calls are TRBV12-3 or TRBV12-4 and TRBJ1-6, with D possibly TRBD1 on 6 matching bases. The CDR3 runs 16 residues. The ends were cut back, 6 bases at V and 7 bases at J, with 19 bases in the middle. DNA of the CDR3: TGTGCCAGCAGCCCGGACAGCGCTGCGGGGAATTCACCCCTCCACTTT. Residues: CASSPDSAAGNSPLHF.